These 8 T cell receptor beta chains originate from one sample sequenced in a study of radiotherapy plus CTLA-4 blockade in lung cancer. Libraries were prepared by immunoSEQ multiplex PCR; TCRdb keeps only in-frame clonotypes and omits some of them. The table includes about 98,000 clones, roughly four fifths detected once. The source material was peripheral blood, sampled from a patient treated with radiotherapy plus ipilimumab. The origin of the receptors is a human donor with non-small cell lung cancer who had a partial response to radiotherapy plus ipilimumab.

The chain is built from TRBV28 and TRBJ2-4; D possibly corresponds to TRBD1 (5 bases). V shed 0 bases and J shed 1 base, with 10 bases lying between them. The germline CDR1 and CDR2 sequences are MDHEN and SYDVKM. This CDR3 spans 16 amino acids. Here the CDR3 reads CASSLWGQGAKNIQYF. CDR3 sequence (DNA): TGTGCCAGCAGTTTATGGGGGCAAGGGGCCAAAAACATTCAGTACTTC.

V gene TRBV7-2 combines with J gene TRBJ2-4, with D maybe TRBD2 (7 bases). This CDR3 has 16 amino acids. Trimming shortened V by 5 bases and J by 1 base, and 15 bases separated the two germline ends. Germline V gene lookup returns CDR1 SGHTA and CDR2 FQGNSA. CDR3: CASSRRGGAAKNIQYF. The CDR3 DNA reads TGTGCCAGCAGCCGAAGAGGGGGGGCCGCCAAAAACATTCAGTACTTC.

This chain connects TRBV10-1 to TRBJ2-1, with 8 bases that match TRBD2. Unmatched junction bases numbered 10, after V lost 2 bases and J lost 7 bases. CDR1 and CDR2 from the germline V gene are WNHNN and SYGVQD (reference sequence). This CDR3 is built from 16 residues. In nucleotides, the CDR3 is TGCGCCAGCAGTGAGCCCGCGGCGGGAGGATTAAATGAGCAGTTCTTC. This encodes CASSEPAAGGLNEQFF.

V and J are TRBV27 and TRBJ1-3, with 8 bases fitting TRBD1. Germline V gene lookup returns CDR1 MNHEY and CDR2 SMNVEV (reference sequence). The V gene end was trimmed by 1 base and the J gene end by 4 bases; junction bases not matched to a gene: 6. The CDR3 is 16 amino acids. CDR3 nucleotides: TGTGCCAGCAGTTTATGGGCAGGGGGCAAGGGAAACACCATATATTTT. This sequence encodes CASSLWAGGKGNTIYF.

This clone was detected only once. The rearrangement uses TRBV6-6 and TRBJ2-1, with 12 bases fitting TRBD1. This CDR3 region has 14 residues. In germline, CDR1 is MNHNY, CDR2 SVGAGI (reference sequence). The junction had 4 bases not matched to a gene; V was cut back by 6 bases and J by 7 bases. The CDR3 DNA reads TGTGCCAGCAGACCGGGACAGGGGGCGAATGAGCAGTTCTTC. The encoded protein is CASRPGQGANEQFF.

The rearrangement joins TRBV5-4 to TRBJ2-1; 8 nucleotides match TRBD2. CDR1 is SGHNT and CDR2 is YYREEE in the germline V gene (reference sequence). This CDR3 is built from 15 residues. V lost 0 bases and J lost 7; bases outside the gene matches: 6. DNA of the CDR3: TGTGCCAGCAGCTTGGACGGGAGGGGGGGGAATGAGCAGTTCTTC. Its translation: CASSLDGRGGNEQFF.

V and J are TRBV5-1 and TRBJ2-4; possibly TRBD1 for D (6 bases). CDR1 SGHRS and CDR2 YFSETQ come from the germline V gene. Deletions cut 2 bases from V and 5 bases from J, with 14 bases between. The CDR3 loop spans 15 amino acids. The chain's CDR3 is CASSLFGDKENIQYF. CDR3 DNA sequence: TGCGCCAGCAGCTTATTTGGGGACAAAGAAAACATTCAGTACTTC. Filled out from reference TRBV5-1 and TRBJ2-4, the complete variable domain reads KAGVTQTPRYLIKTRGQQVTLSCSPISGHRSVSWYQQTPGQGLQFLFEYFSETQRNKGNFPGRFSGRQFSNSRSEMNVSTLELGDSALYLCASSLFGDKENIQYFGAGTRLSVL.

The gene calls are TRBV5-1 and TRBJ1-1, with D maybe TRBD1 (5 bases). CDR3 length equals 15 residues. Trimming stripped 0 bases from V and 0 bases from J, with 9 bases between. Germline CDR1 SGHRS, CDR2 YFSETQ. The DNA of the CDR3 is TGCGCCAGCAGCTTGGGACAGACCCTGAACACTGAAGCTTTCTTT. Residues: CASSLGQTLNTEAFF.